The present TCR beta chain was sequenced within a study of blood T cells in healthy people across ages. Worth noting for this clonotype: Its antigen remains unidentified.

CDR3 size: 14 residues. The V gene's germline CDR1 is ENHRY and CDR2 SYGVKD. Study-level findings and limits: Both higher diversity and more naive CD4+ cells marked long-lived donors when set against aged donors. Those diversity estimates obtained from one million T cells were thought to be underestimates.

Healthy Caucasians from Russia aged about 6 to 90 served as donors. With a J-beta primer mix and a sample-barcoded 5' primer, a second PCR ran about 6 to 11 cycles. Each cDNA molecule received a tag from a template-switch adaptor that had 12 random nucleotides. TCRdb reprocessed the 5' RACE reads with MiXCR, giving one entry per CDR3 protein. The data contain about 1.7 million distinct CDR3 sequences, over 25% of them singletons. This sequence joins TRBV10-3 and TRBJ2-7; D gene ambiguous. The DNA end is a closer match to TRBJ2-3, so the J assignment may be wrong. Sequencing was carried out using blood. This sequence was found in a woman aged 25 to 39 in good health. The CDR3 bases are TGTGCCATCAGACCGGGCGGTCGTAGAGATACGCAGTATTTT. Encoded protein: CAIRPGGRRDTQYF.